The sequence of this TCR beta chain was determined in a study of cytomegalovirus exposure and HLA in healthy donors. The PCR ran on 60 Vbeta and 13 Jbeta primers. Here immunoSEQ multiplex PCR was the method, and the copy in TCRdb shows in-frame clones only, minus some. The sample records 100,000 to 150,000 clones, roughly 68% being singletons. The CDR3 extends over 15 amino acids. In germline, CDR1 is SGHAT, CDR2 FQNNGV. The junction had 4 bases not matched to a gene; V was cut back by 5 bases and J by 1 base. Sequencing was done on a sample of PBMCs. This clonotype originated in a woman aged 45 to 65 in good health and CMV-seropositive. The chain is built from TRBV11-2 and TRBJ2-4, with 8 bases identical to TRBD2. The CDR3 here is CASSPRGGAKNIQYF. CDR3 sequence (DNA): TGTGCCAGCAGCCCCCGGGGGGGCGCCAAAAACATTCAGTACTTC.